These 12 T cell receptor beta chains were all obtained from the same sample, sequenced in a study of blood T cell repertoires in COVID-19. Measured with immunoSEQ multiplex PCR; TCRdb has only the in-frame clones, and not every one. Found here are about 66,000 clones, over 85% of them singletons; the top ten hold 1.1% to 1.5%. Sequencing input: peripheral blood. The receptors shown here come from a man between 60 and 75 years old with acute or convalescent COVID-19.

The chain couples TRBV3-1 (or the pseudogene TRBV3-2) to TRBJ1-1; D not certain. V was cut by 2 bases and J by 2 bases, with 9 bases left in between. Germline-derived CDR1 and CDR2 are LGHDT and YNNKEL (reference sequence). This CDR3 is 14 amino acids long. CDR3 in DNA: TGTGCCAGCAGCCAATGGGCAGATAACACTGAAGCTTTCTTT. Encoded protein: CASSQWADNTEAFF.

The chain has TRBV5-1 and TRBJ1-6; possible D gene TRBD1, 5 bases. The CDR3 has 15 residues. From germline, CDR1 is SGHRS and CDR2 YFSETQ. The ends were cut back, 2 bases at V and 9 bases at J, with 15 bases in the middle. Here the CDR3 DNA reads TGCGCCAGCAGCTTCAAAGCAGGGTCTGGTTCACCCCTCCACTTT. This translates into CASSFKAGSGSPLHF. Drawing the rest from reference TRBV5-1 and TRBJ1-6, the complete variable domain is KAGVTQTPRYLIKTRGQQVTLSCSPISGHRSVSWYQQTPGQGLQFLFEYFSETQRNKGNFPGRFSGRQFSNSRSEMNVSTLELGDSALYLCASSFKAGSGSPLHFGNGTRLTVT.

The CDR3 DNA follows: TGCGCCAGCAGCTTGGGGGGACAGGGAAGGTCCTACGAGCAGTACTTC. Translating it yields CASSLGGQGRSYEQYF. V and J are TRBV5-1 and TRBJ2-7; 9 bases are a match to TRBD1. The germline V gene has CDR1 SGHRS and CDR2 YFSETQ. With 0 bases clipped from V and 1 base from J, the junction kept 5 bases outside the gene matches. The CDR3 consists of 16 residues.

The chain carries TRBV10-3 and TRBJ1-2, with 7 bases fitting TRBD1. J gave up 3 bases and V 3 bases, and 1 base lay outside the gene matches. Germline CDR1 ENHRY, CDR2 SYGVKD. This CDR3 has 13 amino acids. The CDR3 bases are TGTGCCATCAGTGATACAGGGGACTATGGCTACACCTTC. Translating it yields CAISDTGDYGYTF.

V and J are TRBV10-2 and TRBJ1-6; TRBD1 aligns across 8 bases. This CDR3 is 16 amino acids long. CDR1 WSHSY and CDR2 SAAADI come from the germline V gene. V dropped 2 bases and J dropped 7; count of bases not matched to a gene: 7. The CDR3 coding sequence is TGCGCCAGCAGTGAGGCCCAGGGGGCAAACAATTCACCCCTCCACTTT. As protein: CASSEAQGANNSPLHF.

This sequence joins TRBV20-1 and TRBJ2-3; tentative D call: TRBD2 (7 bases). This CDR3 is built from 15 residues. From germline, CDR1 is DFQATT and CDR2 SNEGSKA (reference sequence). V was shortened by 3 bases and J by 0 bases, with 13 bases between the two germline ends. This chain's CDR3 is CSASRGAYSTDTQYF. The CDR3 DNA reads TGCAGTGCTAGTCGGGGGGCCTATAGCACAGATACGCAGTATTTT.

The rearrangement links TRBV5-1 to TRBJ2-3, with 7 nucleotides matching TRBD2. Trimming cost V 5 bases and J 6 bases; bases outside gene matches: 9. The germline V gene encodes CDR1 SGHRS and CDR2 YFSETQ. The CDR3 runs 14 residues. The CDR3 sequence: CASSLTSSLDTQYF. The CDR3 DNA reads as TGCGCCAGCAGTTTGACTAGCAGCCTGGATACGCAGTATTTT. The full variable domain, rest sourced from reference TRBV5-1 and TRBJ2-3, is KAGVTQTPRYLIKTRGQQVTLSCSPISGHRSVSWYQQTPGQGLQFLFEYFSETQRNKGNFPGRFSGRQFSNSRSEMNVSTLELGDSALYLCASSLTSSLDTQYFGPGTRLTVL.

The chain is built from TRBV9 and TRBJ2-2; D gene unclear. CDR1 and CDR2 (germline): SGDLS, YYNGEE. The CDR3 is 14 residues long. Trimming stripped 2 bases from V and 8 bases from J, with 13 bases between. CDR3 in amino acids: CASSVGTIGGELFF. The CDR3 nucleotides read TGTGCCAGCAGCGTGGGCACCATAGGAGGGGAGCTGTTTTTT.

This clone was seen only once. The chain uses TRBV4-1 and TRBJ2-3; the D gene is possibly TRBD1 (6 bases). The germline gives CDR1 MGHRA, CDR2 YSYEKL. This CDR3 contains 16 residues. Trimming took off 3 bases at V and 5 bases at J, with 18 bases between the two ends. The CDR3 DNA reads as TGCGCCAGCAGCCAGGTGGAGCGGCAGGGGTTAGATACGCAGTATTTT. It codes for CASSQVERQGLDTQYF.

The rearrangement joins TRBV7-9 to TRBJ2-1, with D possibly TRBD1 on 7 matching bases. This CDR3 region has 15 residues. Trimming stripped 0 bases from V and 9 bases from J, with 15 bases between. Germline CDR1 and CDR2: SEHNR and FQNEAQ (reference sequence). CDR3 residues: CASSLAPTGRSEQFF. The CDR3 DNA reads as TGTGCCAGCAGCTTAGCCCCGACAGGGAGGAGTGAGCAGTTCTTC.

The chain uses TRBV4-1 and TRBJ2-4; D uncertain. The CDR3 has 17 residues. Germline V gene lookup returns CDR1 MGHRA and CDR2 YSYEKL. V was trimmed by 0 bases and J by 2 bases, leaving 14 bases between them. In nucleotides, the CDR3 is TGCGCCAGCAGCCAAGAACACCCCGAGGCGACCAAAAACATTCAGTACTTC. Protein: CASSQEHPEATKNIQYF.

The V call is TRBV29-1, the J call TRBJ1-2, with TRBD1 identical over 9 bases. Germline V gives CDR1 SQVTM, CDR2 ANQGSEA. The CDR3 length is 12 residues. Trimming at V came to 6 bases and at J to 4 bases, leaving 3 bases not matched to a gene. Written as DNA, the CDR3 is TGCAGCGTAGCACAGGGGGCCTATGGCTACACCTTC. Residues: CSVAQGAYGYTF.